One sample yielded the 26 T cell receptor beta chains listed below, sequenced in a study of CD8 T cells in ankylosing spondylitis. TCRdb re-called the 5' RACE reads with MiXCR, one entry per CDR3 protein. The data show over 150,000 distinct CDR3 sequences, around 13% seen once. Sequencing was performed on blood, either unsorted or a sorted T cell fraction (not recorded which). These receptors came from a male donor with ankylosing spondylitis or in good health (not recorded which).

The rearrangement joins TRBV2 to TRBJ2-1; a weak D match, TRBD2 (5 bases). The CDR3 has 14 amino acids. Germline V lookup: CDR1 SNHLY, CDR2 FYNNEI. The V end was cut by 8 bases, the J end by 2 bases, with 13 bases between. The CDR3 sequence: CASEGADPYNEQFF. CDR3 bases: TGTGCCAGCGAGGGAGCGGACCCCTACAATGAGCAGTTCTTC.

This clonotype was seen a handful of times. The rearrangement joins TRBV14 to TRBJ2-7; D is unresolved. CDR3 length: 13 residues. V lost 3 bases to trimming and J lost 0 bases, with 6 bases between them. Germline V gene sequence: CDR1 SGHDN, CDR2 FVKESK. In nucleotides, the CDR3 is TGTGCCAGCAGCCAGCTAAGCTCCTACGAGCAGTACTTC. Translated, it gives CASSQLSSYEQYF.

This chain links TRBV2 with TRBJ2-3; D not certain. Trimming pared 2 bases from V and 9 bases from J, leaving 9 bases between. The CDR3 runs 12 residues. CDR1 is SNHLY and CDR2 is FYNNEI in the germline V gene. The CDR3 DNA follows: TGTGCCAGCAGTGAACGCCGGTTGACGCAGTATTTT. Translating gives CASSERRLTQYF.

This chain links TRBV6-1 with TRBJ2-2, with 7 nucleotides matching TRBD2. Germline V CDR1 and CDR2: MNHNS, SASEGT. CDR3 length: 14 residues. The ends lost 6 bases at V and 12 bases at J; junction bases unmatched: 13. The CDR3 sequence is CASRHLDSGQKLFF. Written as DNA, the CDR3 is TGTGCCAGCAGGCACCTCGATAGCGGGCAGAAGCTGTTTTTT.

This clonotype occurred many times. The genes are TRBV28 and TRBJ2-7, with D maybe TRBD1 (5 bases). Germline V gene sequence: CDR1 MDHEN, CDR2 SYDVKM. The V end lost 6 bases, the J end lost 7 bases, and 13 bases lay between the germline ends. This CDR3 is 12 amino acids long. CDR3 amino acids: CASRRQQLEQYF. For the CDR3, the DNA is TGTGCCAGCAGAAGACAGCAACTGGAGCAGTACTTC.

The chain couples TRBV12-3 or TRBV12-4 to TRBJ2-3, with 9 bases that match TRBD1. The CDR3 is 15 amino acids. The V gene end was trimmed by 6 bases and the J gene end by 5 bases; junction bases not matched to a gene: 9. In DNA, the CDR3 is TGTGCCAGCAGCTCCGGGACAGGGTTCCAAGATACGCAGTATTTT. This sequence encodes CASSSGTGFQDTQYF.

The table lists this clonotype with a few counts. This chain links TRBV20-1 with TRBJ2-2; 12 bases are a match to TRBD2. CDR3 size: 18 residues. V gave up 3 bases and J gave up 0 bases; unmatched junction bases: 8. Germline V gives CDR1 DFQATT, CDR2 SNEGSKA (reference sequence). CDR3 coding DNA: TGCAGTGCTAGTCCCGCGACTAGCGGGAGACCGAACACCGGGGAGCTGTTTTTT. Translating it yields CSASPATSGRPNTGELFF.

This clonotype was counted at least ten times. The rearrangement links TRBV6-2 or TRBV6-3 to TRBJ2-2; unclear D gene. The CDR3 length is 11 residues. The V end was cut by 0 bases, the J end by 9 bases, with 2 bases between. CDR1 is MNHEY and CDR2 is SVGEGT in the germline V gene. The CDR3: CASSYSRELFF. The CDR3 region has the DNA TGTGCCAGCAGTTACTCGAGGGAGCTGTTTTTT.

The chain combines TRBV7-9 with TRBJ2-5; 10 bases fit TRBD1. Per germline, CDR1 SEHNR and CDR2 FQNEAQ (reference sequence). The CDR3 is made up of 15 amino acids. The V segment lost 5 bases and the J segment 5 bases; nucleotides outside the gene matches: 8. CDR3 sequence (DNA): TGTGCCAGCAGCCCAGGCGGGACAGGGGACGAGACCCAGTACTTC. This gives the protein CASSPGGTGDETQYF.

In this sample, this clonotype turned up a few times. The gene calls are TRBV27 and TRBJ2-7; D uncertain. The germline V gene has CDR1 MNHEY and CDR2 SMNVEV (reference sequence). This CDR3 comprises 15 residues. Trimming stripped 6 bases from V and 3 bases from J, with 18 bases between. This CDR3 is CASSPTWQEIYEQYF. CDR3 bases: TGTGCCAGCAGCCCGACCTGGCAGGAGATCTACGAGCAGTACTTC.

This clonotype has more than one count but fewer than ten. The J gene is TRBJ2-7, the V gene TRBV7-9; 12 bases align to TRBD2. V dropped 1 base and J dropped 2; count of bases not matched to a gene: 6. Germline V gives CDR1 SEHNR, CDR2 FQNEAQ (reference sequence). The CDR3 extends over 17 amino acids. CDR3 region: CASSLGLAGERAYEQYF. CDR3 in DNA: TGTGCCAGCAGCTTAGGACTAGCGGGAGAGAGGGCCTACGAGCAGTACTTC. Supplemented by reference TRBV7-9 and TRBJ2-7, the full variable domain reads DTGVSQNPRHKITKRGQNVTFRCDPISEHNRLYWYRQTLGQGPEFLTYFQNEAQLEKSRLLSDRFSAERPKGSFSTLEIQRTEQGDSAMYLCASSLGLAGERAYEQYFGPGTRLTVT.

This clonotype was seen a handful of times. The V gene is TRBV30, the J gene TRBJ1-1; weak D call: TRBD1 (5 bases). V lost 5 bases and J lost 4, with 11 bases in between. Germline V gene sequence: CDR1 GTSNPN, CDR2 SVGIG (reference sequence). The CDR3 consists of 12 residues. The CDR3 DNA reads TGTGCCTGGGGGGAAGGGGTCACTGAAGCTTTCTTT. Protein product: CAWGEGVTEAFF.

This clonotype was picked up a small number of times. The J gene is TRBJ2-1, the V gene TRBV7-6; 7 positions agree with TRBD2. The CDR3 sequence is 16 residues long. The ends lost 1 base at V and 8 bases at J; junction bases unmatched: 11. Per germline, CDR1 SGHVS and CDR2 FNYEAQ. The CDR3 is CASSLDIGGGPYEQFF. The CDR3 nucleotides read TGTGCCAGCAGCTTAGATATCGGGGGAGGGCCCTATGAGCAGTTCTTC.

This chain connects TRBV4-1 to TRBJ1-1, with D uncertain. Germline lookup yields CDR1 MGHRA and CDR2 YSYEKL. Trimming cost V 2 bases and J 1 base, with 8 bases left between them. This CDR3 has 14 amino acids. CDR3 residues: CASSQISGNTEAFF. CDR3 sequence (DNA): TGCGCCAGCAGCCAAATCAGCGGGAACACTGAAGCTTTCTTT.

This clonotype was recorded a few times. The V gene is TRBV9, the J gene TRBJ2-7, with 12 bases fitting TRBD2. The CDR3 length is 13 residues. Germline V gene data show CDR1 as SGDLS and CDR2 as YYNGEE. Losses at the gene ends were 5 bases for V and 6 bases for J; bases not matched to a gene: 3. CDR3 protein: CASREGLAGEQYF. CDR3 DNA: TGTGCCAGCAGGGAGGGACTAGCGGGCGAGCAGTACTTC.

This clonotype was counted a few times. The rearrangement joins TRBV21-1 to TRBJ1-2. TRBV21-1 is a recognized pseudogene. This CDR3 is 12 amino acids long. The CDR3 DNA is TGTGCCCCGGCAACAGCTAACTATGGCTACACCTTC. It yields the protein CAPATANYGYTF.

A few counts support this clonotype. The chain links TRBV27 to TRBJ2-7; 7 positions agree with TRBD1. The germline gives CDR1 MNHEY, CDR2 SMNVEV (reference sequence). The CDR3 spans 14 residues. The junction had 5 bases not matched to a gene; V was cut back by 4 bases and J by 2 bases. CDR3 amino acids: CASSSTGWTYEQYF. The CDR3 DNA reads TGTGCCAGCAGTTCGACAGGGTGGACCTACGAGCAGTACTTC.

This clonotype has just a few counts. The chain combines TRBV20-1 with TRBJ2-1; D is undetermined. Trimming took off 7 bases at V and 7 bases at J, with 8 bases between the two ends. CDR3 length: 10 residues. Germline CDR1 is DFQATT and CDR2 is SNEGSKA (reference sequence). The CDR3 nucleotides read TGCAGTGTAAAGACGAATGAGCAGTTCTTC. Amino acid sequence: CSVKTNEQFF.

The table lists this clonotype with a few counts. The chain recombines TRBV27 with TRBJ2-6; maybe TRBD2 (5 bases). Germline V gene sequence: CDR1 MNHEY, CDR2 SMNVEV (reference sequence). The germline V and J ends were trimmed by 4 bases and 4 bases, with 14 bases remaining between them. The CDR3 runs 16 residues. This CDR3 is CASSSWGVGGANVLTF. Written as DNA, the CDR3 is TGTGCCAGCAGTTCCTGGGGAGTTGGAGGGGCCAACGTCCTGACTTTC.

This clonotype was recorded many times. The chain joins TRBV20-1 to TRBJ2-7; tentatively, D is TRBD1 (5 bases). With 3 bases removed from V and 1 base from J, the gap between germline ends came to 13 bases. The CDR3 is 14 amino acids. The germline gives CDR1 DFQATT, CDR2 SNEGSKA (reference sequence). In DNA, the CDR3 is TGCAGTGCTAGGGGGCCGGACCGTTCCTACGAGCAGTACTTC. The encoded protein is CSARGPDRSYEQYF.

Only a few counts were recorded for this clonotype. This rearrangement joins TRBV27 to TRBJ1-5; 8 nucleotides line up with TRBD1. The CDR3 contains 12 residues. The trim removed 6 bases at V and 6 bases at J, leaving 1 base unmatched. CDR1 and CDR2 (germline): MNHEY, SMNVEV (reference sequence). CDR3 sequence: CASRQGGQPQHF. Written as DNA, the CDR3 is TGTGCCAGCAGACAGGGGGGTCAGCCCCAGCATTTT.

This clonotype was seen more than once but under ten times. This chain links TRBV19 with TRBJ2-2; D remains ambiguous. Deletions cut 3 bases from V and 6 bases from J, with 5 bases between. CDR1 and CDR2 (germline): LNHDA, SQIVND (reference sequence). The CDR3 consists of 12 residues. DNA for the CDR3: TGTGCCAGTAGTATTTATCCCGGGGAGCTGTTTTTT. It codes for CASSIYPGELFF. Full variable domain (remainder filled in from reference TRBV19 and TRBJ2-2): DGGITQSPKYLFRKEGQNVTLSCEQNLNHDAMYWYRQDPGQGLRLIYYSQIVNDFQKGDIAEGYSVSREKKESFPLTVTSAQKNPTAFYLCASSIYPGELFFGEGSRLTVL.

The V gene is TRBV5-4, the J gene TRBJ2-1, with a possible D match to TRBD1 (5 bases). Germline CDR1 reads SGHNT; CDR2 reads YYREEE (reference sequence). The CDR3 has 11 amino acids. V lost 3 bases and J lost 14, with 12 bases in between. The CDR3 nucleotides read TGTGCCAGCAGCTCGGGTGGGGCCAAGTTCTTC. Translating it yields CASSSGGAKFF.

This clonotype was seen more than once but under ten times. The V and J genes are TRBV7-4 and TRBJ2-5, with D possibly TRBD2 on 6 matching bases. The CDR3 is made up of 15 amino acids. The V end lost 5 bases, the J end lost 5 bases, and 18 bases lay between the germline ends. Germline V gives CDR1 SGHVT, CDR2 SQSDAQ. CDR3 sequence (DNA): TGTGCCAGCAGCCACGGGACTCGTCGAGAGGAGACCCAGTACTTC. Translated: CASSHGTRREETQYF.

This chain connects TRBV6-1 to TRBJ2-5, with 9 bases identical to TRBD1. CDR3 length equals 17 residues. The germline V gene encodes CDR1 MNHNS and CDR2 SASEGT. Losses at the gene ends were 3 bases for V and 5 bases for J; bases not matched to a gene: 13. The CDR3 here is CASSDFEAGQGRETQYF. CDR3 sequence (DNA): TGTGCCAGCAGTGATTTCGAGGCGGGACAGGGAAGGGAGACCCAGTACTTC.

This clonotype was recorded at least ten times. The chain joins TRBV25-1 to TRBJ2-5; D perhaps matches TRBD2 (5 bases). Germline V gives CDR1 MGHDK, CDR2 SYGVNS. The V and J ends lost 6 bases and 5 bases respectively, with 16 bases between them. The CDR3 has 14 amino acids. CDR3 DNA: TGTGCCAGCAGAGATTCCCTAGCTTGGGAGACCCAGTACTTC. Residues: CASRDSLAWETQYF.